This T cell receptor beta chain comes out of a study of T cell responses to AZD1222 COVID-19 vaccine. This clone has just one count. The protocol was immunoSEQ multiplex PCR, while the TCRdb copy is restricted to in-frame clones and leaves out a portion. The table records tens of thousands of clones, 83% of them present only once. V gave up 3 bases and J gave up 4 bases, with 9 bases separating them. Germline assignment: CDR1 MNHEY and CDR2 SVGEGT. The CDR3 runs 13 residues. The rearrangement links TRBV6-2 or TRBV6-3 to TRBJ1-1, with D unclear. This TCR derives from an adult who received the AZD1222 COVID-19 vaccine. This sample comprised peripheral blood, obtained 28 days after the second AZD1222 dose. The CDR3 bases are TGTGCCAGCAGTTATTGGGGAAGCACTGAAGCTTTCTTT. It specifies CASSYWGSTEAFF.